This TCR beta chain appears in the sequencing data of a study of beta chain features in type 1 diabetes. The study's findings and limits: Reads derived from cDNA could over-represent cells showing high TCR expression. Insertions at VDJ junctions were less frequent in type 1 diabetes patients. These patients also deleted more nucleotides at the same junctions.

Expressed TCRB transcripts were sequenced, since all the RNA that had been isolated was reverse transcribed. Using immunoSEQ multiplex PCR, the repertoire was profiled, and TCRdb retains in-frame clones only, with some absent. The sample contains about 150,000 clones, around 10% of which appear only once. Ten or more counts support this clone. Its antigen is undetermined. The CDR3 totals 14 residues. The germline V and J ends were trimmed by 2 bases and 4 bases, with 11 bases remaining between them. Germline CDR1 and CDR2: LNHDA and SQIVND (reference sequence). The receptor comes from a man younger than 35 in good health. V gene TRBV19 combines with J gene TRBJ1-1, with D perhaps TRBD1 (6 bases). Sequencing used central memory CD4+ T cells from blood. For the CDR3, the DNA is TGTGCCAGTAGTATAAAACAGGGATCCACTGAAGCTTTCTTT. This gives the protein CASSIKQGSTEAFF. Full variable domain (outside the CDR3, taken from reference TRBV19 and TRBJ1-1): DGGITQSPKYLFRKEGQNVTLSCEQNLNHDAMYWYRQDPGQGLRLIYYSQIVNDFQKGDIAEGYSVSREKKESFPLTVTSAQKNPTAFYLCASSIKQGSTEAFFGQGTRLTVV.